This entry lists 24 T cell receptor beta chains sequenced from one sample in a study of T cells in Graves' hyperthyroidism and ophthalmopathy. Researchers took RNA transcripts and amplified the TCR beta CDR3 regions from them. The HTBI primer set drove a first-round RT-PCR of the TCR CDR3. TCRdb reprocessed the multiplex PCR reads with MiXCR, giving one entry per CDR3 protein. This repertoire shows about 350,000 distinct CDR3 sequences, approximately 15% found once; its top ten account for 20% to 25%. Sequencing was done on a sample of blood. The receptors here all came from a woman younger than 45 with Graves' hyperthyroidism.

This chain connects TRBV27 to TRBJ1-2; 8 nucleotides agree with TRBD1. The trim removed 6 bases at V and 8 bases at J, leaving 8 bases unmatched. Germline V lookup: CDR1 MNHEY, CDR2 SMNVEV (reference sequence). CDR3 length equals 13 residues. The CDR3 DNA reads TGTGCCAGCAGCCTGAGGACAGGGCTCGGCTACACCTTC. This sequence encodes CASSLRTGLGYTF.

This clonotype was observed at least ten times. The CDR3 nucleotides read TGTGCCAGCAGCTCGGACTTGAGTCAGCCCCAGCATTTT. It yields the protein CASSSDLSQPQHF. The rearrangement links TRBV7-2 to TRBJ1-5, with D uncertain. Germline CDR1 and CDR2: SGHTA and FQGNSA. Trimming cost V 4 bases and J 6 bases, with 10 bases left between them. The CDR3 totals 13 residues.

This clonotype was counted at least ten times. The CDR3, as DNA: TGCAGTGCTAGAGAAACAGCGAACACTGAAGCTTTCTTT. This sequence encodes CSARETANTEAFF. This rearrangement joins TRBV20-1 to TRBJ1-1; D not resolved. The CDR3 totals 13 residues. The V end was cut by 0 bases, the J end by 1 base, with 6 bases between. Germline V gene sequence: CDR1 DFQATT, CDR2 SNEGSKA (reference sequence).

The chain couples TRBV4-2 to TRBJ2-7; 8 nucleotides align to TRBD2. Trimming removed 0 bases from V and 3 bases from J; junction bases left unmatched: 10. CDR1 and CDR2 (germline): LGHNA, YNFKEQ. The CDR3 has 17 residues. The CDR3 here is CASSQEGAGAVLYEQYF. DNA for the CDR3: TGTGCCAGCAGCCAAGAAGGAGCGGGAGCCGTACTCTACGAGCAGTACTTC.

This chain joins TRBV19 and TRBJ2-7; 8 nucleotides align to TRBD2. This CDR3 has 15 amino acids. Per germline, CDR1 LNHDA and CDR2 SQIVND (reference sequence). With V trimmed by 2 bases and J by 4 bases, 7 bases remained unmatched. In DNA form, the CDR3 reads TGTGCCAGTAGTATAACCGGGACTAGGACATACGAGCAGTACTTC. It translates to CASSITGTRTYEQYF.

This clonotype was picked up a small number of times. CDR3 coding DNA: TGTGCCAGCGTAACTGGGGGAGTAAATACGCAGTATTTT. Protein sequence: CASVTGGVNTQYF. V is TRBV7-8 and J is TRBJ2-3; D possibly uses TRBD1 or TRBD2 (5 bases each). The CDR3 has 13 residues. Looked up from germline, CDR1 is SGHVS and CDR2 is FQNEAQ. V dropped 8 bases and J dropped 7 bases, with 16 bases sitting between them.

This clonotype was recorded many times. V gene TRBV28 combines with J gene TRBJ2-5; D may be TRBD2 (6 bases). Germline CDR1 is MDHEN and CDR2 is SYDVKM. V was shortened by 5 bases and J by 4 bases, with 11 bases between the two germline ends. The CDR3 runs to 13 residues. The CDR3 loop is CASSTAGIETQYF. The CDR3 DNA reads as TGTGCCAGCAGTACCGCGGGAATAGAGACCCAGTACTTC. The entire variable domain, with the rest obtained from reference TRBV28 and TRBJ2-5, is as follows: DVKVTQSSRYLVKRTGEKVFLECVQDMDHENMFWYRQDPGLGLRLIYFSYDVKMKEKGDIPEGYSVSREKKERFSLILESASTNQTSMYLCASSTAGIETQYFGPGTRLLVL.

Of note for this clonotype: This could be a read error, since a much larger clone is one nucleotide away. The chain carries TRBV28 and TRBJ2-4; a weak D match, TRBD2 (6 bases). Germline V gives CDR1 MDHEN, CDR2 SYDVKM. The CDR3 totals 14 residues. The V end was cut by 7 bases, the J end by 4 bases, with 14 bases between. The CDR3 loop reads CASTEDSGKNIQYF. CDR3 nucleotides: TGTGCCAGCACCGAGGATAGCGGTAAAAACATTCAGTACTTC.

The chain employs TRBV25-1 and TRBJ2-4, with TRBD1 as a possible D gene (7 bases). Trimming left V 2 bases short and J 0 bases short, with 14 bases between. Germline values: CDR1 MGHDK, CDR2 SYGVNS. This CDR3 is 17 amino acids long. The CDR3 DNA reads TGTGCCAGCAGTGAAGAATCAGGGGGGCGAGCCAAAAACATTCAGTACTTC. Protein product: CASSEESGGRAKNIQYF.

This clonotype has at least ten counts. The chain carries TRBV20-1 and TRBJ1-5, with 8 bases that match TRBD1. V was clipped by 1 base and J by 6 bases; unmatched bases: 2. CDR3 size: 13 residues. The germline V gene has CDR1 DFQATT and CDR2 SNEGSKA (reference sequence). DNA for the CDR3: TGCAGTGCTAGAGGGACAGGGTTTCAGCCCCAGCATTTT. It yields the protein CSARGTGFQPQHF.

V gene TRBV11-2 combines with J gene TRBJ2-2; TRBD2 agrees at 8 bases. This CDR3 spans 14 amino acids. Germline lookup yields CDR1 SGHAT and CDR2 FQNNGV. V trimming: 8 bases; J trimming: 6 bases; junction bases outside the gene matches: 8. In DNA form, the CDR3 reads TGTGCCAGCTCTGGGGCTAGCGGGCCCGGGGAGCTGTTTTTT. Residues: CASSGASGPGELFF.

This clonotype was observed at least ten times. The rearrangement uses TRBV20-1 and TRBJ1-1, with TRBD1 identical over 8 bases. Germline lookup yields CDR1 DFQATT and CDR2 SNEGSKA (reference sequence). The CDR3 covers 15 residues. Trimming cost V 4 bases and J 5 bases; bases outside gene matches: 12. CDR3 DNA: TGCAGTGCTATCCCCCGACAGGGGAGAAAAACTGAAGCTTTCTTT. This encodes CSAIPRQGRKTEAFF.

This clonotype has at least ten counts. This chain joins TRBV20-1 and TRBJ1-6; possibly TRBD1 for D (6 bases). Germline V lookup: CDR1 DFQATT, CDR2 SNEGSKA (reference sequence). The CDR3 is 13 amino acids. Trimming left V 3 bases short and J 7 bases short, with 10 bases between. The CDR3 here is CSARVDSNSPLHF. In DNA, the CDR3 is TGCAGTGCTAGGGTGGACAGCAATTCACCCCTCCACTTT.

Here the CDR3 reads CSGVRGAKNIQYF. For the CDR3, the DNA is TGCAGCGGGGTGCGGGGGGCCAAAAACATTCAGTACTTC. The chain combines TRBV29-1 with TRBJ2-4, with TRBD2 identical over 7 bases. The ends lost 7 bases at V and 1 base at J; junction bases unmatched: 4. The germline V gene has CDR1 SQVTM and CDR2 ANQGSEA. The CDR3 length is 13 residues.

V usage is TRBV10-2 and J usage is TRBJ2-7; a possible D gene is TRBD2 (7 bases). Germline V gives CDR1 WSHSY, CDR2 SAAADI. V was pared by 3 bases and J by 4 bases, with 16 bases between. The CDR3 sequence is 15 residues long. CDR3 nucleotide sequence: TGCGCCAGCAGTGAAGGGGGGGCCCTTAGTTACGAGCAGTACTTC. Translating gives CASSEGGALSYEQYF.

At least ten counts were recorded for this clonotype. This chain uses TRBV12-3 or TRBV12-4 with TRBJ1-5; TRBD1 is a possible D gene (5 bases). CDR3 length: 13 residues. Between the trimmed V and J ends, which lost 7 bases and 6 bases, there was a span of 13 bases. The CDR3 loop reads CASTGGVGQPQHF. In DNA, the CDR3 is TGTGCCAGCACCGGAGGGGTAGGTCAGCCCCAGCATTTT.

In its sample, this clonotype was seen many times. V gene TRBV20-1 combines with J gene TRBJ1-5; 7 bases match TRBD1. The CDR3 runs 15 residues. V lost 3 bases and J lost 6; bases outside the gene matches: 11. Germline V gives CDR1 DFQATT, CDR2 SNEGSKA (reference sequence). The CDR3 bases are TGCAGTGCTAGGCCGACAGGGCGACTTTCTCAGCCCCAGCATTTT. Protein sequence: CSARPTGRLSQPQHF.

V is TRBV6-1 and J is TRBJ1-4, with 9 bases matching TRBD1. Germline V gene sequence: CDR1 MNHNS, CDR2 SASEGT. The CDR3 spans 12 residues. The J segment lost 8 bases and the V segment lost 8 bases, leaving 3 bases of the junction unmatched. For the CDR3, the DNA is TGTGCCAGCGGGGACAGGGCAGAAAAACTGTTTTTT. This gives the protein CASGDRAEKLFF.

The table lists this clonotype with many counts. The genes are TRBV7-7 and TRBJ1-2, with D perhaps TRBD1 (6 bases). The V and J ends lost 11 bases and 4 bases respectively, with 14 bases between them. Germline V gene lookup returns CDR1 SSHAT and CDR2 FNYEAQ (reference sequence). This CDR3 has 12 amino acids. CDR3 region: CAVDSTGYGYTF. The CDR3 DNA reads as TGTGCCGTGGACAGCACGGGCTATGGCTACACCTTC.

V usage is TRBV5-1 and J usage is TRBJ2-2; maybe TRBD2 (6 bases). V shed 0 bases and J shed 6 bases, with 12 bases lying between them. The germline gives CDR1 SGHRS, CDR2 YFSETQ. The CDR3 contains 15 residues. The CDR3 spells CASSLVLAEAGELFF. The CDR3 DNA reads TGCGCCAGCAGCTTGGTTTTAGCGGAAGCCGGGGAGCTGTTTTTT.

Many counts were recorded for this clonotype. The chain links TRBV20-1 to TRBJ1-2; no definite D call. The V gene lost 0 bases and the J gene lost 4 bases, with 6 bases spanning the gap. In germline, CDR1 is DFQATT, CDR2 SNEGSKA (reference sequence). This CDR3 has 12 residues. The CDR3 here is CSARDAGYGYTF. CDR3 in DNA: TGCAGTGCTAGAGATGCTGGCTATGGCTACACCTTC.

This clonotype was detected many times. The chain employs TRBV30 and TRBJ2-1, with TRBD2 matching 9 bases. Germline V CDR1 and CDR2: GTSNPN, SVGIG (reference sequence). The CDR3 is 14 residues long. Trimming removed 3 bases from V and 8 bases from J; junction bases left unmatched: 8. The CDR3: CAWRGGREIDEQFF. The CDR3 DNA sequence: TGTGCCTGGAGAGGCGGGAGGGAGATAGATGAGCAGTTCTTC.

This clonotype has more than one count but fewer than ten. J is TRBJ2-2 and V is TRBV4-2, with D possibly TRBD2 on 6 matching bases. The germline V gene has CDR1 LGHNA and CDR2 YNFKEQ. Trimming removed 0 bases from V and 7 bases from J, with 12 bases in between. This CDR3 is 15 amino acids long. The CDR3 sequence is CASSQDPSGLGELFF. Here the CDR3 DNA reads TGTGCCAGCAGCCAAGATCCCAGCGGGCTCGGGGAGCTGTTTTTT.

The chain uses TRBV9 and TRBJ1-1; D remains unclear. The CDR3 has 13 amino acids. Germline V gene data show CDR1 as SGDLS and CDR2 as YYNGEE. The V end was cut by 4 bases, the J end by 5 bases, with 12 bases between. DNA of the CDR3: TGTGCCAGCAGCAATCCAGGCCTTACTGAAGCTTTCTTT. It is translated as CASSNPGLTEAFF.